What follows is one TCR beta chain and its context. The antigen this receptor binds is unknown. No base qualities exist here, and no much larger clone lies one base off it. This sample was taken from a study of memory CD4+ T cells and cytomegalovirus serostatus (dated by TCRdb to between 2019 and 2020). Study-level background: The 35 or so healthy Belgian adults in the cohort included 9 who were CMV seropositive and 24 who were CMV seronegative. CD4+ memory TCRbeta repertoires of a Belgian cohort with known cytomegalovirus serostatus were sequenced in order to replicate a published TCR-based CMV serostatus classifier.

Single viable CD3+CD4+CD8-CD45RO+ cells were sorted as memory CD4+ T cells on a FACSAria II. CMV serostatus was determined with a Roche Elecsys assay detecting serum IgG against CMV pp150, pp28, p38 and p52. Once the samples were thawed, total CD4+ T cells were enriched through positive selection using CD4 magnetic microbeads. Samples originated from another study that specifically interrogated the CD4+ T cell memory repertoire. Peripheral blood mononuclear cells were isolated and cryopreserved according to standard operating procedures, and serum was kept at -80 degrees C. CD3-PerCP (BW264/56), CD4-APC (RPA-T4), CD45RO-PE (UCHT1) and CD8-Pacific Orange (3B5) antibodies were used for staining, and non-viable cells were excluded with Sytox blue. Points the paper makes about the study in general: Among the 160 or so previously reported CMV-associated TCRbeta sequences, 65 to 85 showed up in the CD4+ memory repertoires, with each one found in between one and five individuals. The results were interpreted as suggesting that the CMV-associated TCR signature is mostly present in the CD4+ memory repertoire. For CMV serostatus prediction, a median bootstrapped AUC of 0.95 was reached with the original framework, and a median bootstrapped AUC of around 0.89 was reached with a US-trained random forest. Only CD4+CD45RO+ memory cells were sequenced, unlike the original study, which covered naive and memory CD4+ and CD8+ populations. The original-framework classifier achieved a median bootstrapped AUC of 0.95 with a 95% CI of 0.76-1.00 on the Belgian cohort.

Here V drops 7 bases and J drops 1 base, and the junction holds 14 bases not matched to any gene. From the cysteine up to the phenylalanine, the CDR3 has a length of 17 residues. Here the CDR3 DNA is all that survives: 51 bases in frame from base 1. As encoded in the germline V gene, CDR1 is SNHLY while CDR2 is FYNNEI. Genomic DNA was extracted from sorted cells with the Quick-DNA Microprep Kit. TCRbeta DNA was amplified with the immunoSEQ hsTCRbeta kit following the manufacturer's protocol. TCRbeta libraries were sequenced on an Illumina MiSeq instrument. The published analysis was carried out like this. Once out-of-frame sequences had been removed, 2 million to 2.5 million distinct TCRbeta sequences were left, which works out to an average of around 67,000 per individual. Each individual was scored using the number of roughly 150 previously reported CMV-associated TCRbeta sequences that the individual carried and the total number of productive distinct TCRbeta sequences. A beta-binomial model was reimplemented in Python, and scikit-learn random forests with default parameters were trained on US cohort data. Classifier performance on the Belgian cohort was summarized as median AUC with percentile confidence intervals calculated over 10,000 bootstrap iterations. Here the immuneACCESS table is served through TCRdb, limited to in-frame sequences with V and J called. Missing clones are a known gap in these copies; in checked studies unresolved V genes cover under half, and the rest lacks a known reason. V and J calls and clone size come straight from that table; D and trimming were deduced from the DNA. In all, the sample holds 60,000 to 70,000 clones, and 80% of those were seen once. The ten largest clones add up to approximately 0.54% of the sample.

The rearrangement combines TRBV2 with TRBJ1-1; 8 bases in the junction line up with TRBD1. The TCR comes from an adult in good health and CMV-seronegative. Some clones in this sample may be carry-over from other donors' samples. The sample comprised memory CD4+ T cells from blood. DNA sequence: TGTGCCAGCAAGATAGACAGGGGAGGTATTGCGAACACTGAAGCTTTCTTT. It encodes CASKIDRGGIANTEAFF.